Included here is one TCR beta chain sequence, with context. What it binds is not known. This sample is drawn from a study of cytomegalovirus exposure and HLA in healthy donors. Overall study findings and caveats: The study put 150 or so TCR beta chains on its list as cytomegalovirus-associated. From TCR beta sequences, most subjects' HLA-A and HLA-B alleles were reportedly predicted accurately.

This PCR relied on a set of 60 Vbeta primers and 13 Jbeta primers. The table came from immunoSEQ multiplex PCR; TCRdb's copy has only in-frame clones and leaves some out. The sample holds roughly 62,000 clones. Trimming took 3 bases from V and 1 from J; bases not matched to a gene: 8. CDR3 size: 17 residues. CDR1 and CDR2 (germline): SGHNT, YYREEE (reference sequence). Nominally healthy donors were sampled, though unrecorded immune exposures were likely. The rearrangement links TRBV5-4 to TRBJ2-3; 10 bases agree with TRBD1. Material for sequencing was PBMCs. The sequence came from a woman aged 18-35 years in good health and CMV-seronegative. The CDR3 sequence is CASSSGTGAMGTDTQYF. CDR3 in DNA: TGTGCCAGCAGCTCCGGGACAGGGGCCATGGGCACAGATACGCAGTATTTT.